Each of the 16 T cell receptor beta chains below was sequenced from the same sample in a study of CD8 T cells in Susac syndrome. It was with random hexamers that about 0.45 to 1 ug RNA was reverse transcribed. A single record per CDR3 protein comes from TCRdb applying MiXCR to the immunoSEQ multiplex PCR reads. The data hold approximately 90,000 distinct CDR3 sequences, with 90% to 95% observed a single time. Sequencing was performed on CD8+ T cells from PBMCs. The receptors were gathered from a human donor in good health.

This clonotype was detected only a few times. The chain couples TRBV5-6 to TRBJ2-7, with TRBD1 as a possible D gene (5 bases). The CDR3 runs 12 residues. Trimming cost V 4 bases and J 5 bases, with 10 bases left between them. CDR1 and CDR2 from the germline V gene are SGHDT and YYEEEE. This CDR3 is CASSPQGDEQYF. CDR3 nucleotide sequence: TGTGCCAGCAGCCCCCAGGGTGACGAGCAGTACTTC.

V usage is TRBV27 and J usage is TRBJ1-1; TRBD1 agrees at 7 bases. The CDR3 consists of 14 residues. The germline gives CDR1 MNHEY, CDR2 SMNVEV (reference sequence). V shed 5 bases and J 5 bases; nucleotides not matched to a gene: 8. The CDR3 sequence is CASSRNRGWTEAFF. The CDR3 nucleotides read TGTGCCAGCAGTCGAAACAGGGGATGGACTGAAGCTTTCTTT.

J is TRBJ1-2 and V is TRBV29-1, with a weak D call TRBD1 (5 bases). The CDR3 has 12 residues. In germline, CDR1 is SQVTM, CDR2 ANQGSEA. With 6 bases removed from V and 5 bases from J, the gap between germline ends came to 13 bases. CDR3 coding DNA: TGCAGCGTGGAGGGGACGGAATATGGCTACACCTTC. Residues: CSVEGTEYGYTF.

The chain combines TRBV5-1 with TRBJ1-1, with 10 bases lining up with TRBD1. The CDR3 contains 15 residues. J was trimmed by 1 base and V by 7 bases; bases with no gene match: 7. Germline V gives CDR1 SGHRS, CDR2 YFSETQ. In DNA, the CDR3 is TGCGCCAGCGTCCGGGACAGGGGAAGGAACACTGAAGCTTTCTTT. This encodes CASVRDRGRNTEAFF.

The chain combines TRBV27 with TRBJ1-2; D call uncertain. CDR3 size: 17 residues. V lost 5 bases, J lost 5 bases, and 24 bases lay in between. CDR1 and CDR2 (germline): MNHEY, SMNVEV (reference sequence). CDR3 sequence (DNA): TGTGCCAGCAGTCCCGCCGGGCTGCAGGAGGTAGGGTATGGCTACACCTTC. It encodes CASSPAGLQEVGYGYTF.

The rearrangement uses TRBV9 and TRBJ2-3; the match to TRBD2 covers 8 bases. Germline V gives CDR1 SGDLS, CDR2 YYNGEE. V was clipped by 0 bases and J by 1 base; unmatched bases: 7. The CDR3 has 17 residues. CDR3 DNA: TGTGCCAGCAGCGTAGCTACAAGCGGGGGTGGCACAGATACGCAGTATTTT. Its protein product is CASSVATSGGGTDTQYF.

The chain is built from TRBV7-9 and TRBJ1-1; maybe TRBD1 (5 bases). This CDR3 contains 15 residues. CDR1 and CDR2 from the germline V gene are SEHNR and FQNEAQ (reference sequence). The ends were cut back, 3 bases at V and 4 bases at J, with 15 bases in the middle. CDR3 sequence reads: CASSLDNPGGTEAFF. DNA for the CDR3: TGTGCCAGCAGCTTGGACAACCCGGGAGGCACTGAAGCTTTCTTT.

The genes are TRBV5-1 and TRBJ2-1; D gene unclear. CDR3 size: 12 residues. Germline CDR1 reads SGHRS; CDR2 reads YFSETQ. The germline V and J ends were trimmed by 0 bases and 9 bases, with 7 bases remaining between them. As DNA, the CDR3 is TGCGCCAGCAGCTTGGCCCAGTTTGAGCAGTTCTTC. Its translation is CASSLAQFEQFF.

V usage is TRBV10-3 and J usage is TRBJ2-7; D is uncertain. The V and J ends lost 0 bases and 4 bases respectively, with 4 bases between them. This CDR3 spans 12 amino acids. In germline, CDR1 is ENHRY, CDR2 SYGVKD. The DNA for the CDR3 is TGTGCCATCAGTGAGTCGAGGTACGAGCAGTACTTC. This gives the protein CAISESRYEQYF.

V is TRBV29-1 and J is TRBJ1-1, with no clear D. Germline V CDR1 and CDR2: SQVTM, ANQGSEA. The CDR3 contains 11 residues. In DNA form, the CDR3 reads TGCAGTGTGCCTAGCTTCACTGAAGCTTTCTTT. It specifies CSVPSFTEAFF.

V gene TRBV29-1 combines with J gene TRBJ1-2; D unresolved. Germline assignment: CDR1 SQVTM and CDR2 ANQGSEA. The CDR3 covers 11 residues. With 4 bases removed from V and 8 bases from J, the gap between germline ends came to 11 bases. The CDR3 coding sequence is TGCAGCGTTGGATCAGTCGAGGGCTACACCTTC. Amino acids: CSVGSVEGYTF.

The V and J genes are TRBV5-1 and TRBJ1-1, with a weak D call TRBD1 (6 bases). The CDR3 has 14 amino acids. The V gene lost 0 bases and the J gene lost 1 base, with 7 bases spanning the gap. Germline values: CDR1 SGHRS, CDR2 YFSETQ. CDR3 sequence: CASSLGGPNTEAFF. DNA of the CDR3: TGCGCCAGCAGCTTGGGGGGGCCGAACACTGAAGCTTTCTTT.

The rearrangement uses TRBV7-9 and TRBJ1-5, with D unclear. Germline assignment: CDR1 SEHNR and CDR2 FQNEAQ (reference sequence). The CDR3 extends over 14 amino acids. The V end lost 5 bases, the J end lost 3 bases, and 11 bases lay between the germline ends. The CDR3 sequence: CASSHDGFNQPQHF. The CDR3 nucleotides are TGTGCCAGCAGCCACGACGGCTTCAATCAGCCCCAGCATTTT.

The V and J genes are TRBV5-1 and TRBJ2-3; D is uncertain. V was pared by 5 bases and J by 0 bases, with 13 bases between. In germline, CDR1 is SGHRS, CDR2 YFSETQ. The CDR3 is made up of 15 amino acids. The CDR3 nucleotides read TGCGCCAGCAGTCGCAAGGAATCTAGCACAGATACGCAGTATTTT. Its protein product is CASSRKESSTDTQYF. Combining the CDR3 with reference TRBV5-1 and TRBJ2-3 gives the whole variable domain KAGVTQTPRYLIKTRGQQVTLSCSPISGHRSVSWYQQTPGQGLQFLFEYFSETQRNKGNFPGRFSGRQFSNSRSEMNVSTLELGDSALYLCASSRKESSTDTQYFGPGTRLTVL.

The chain joins TRBV7-9 to TRBJ1-6; the match to TRBD1 covers 9 bases. Per the germline V gene, CDR1 is SEHNR and CDR2 is FQNEAQ (reference sequence). J was trimmed by 5 bases and V by 5 bases; bases with no gene match: 7. This CDR3 comprises 16 residues. This CDR3 reads CASSKTGTGNNSPLHF. CDR3 DNA sequence: TGTGCCAGCAGCAAAACCGGGACAGGGAATAATTCACCCCTCCACTTT. The full variable domain, its missing parts supplied by reference TRBV7-9 and TRBJ1-6, is DTGVSQNPRHKITKRGQNVTFRCDPISEHNRLYWYRQTLGQGPEFLTYFQNEAQLEKSRLLSDRFSAERPKGSFSTLEIQRTEQGDSAMYLCASSKTGTGNNSPLHFGNGTRLTVT.

The chain employs TRBV28 and TRBJ2-1, with a weak D call TRBD2 (6 bases). The CDR3 contains 15 residues. Germline CDR1 reads MDHEN; CDR2 reads SYDVKM. V lost 5 bases, J lost 4 bases, and 15 bases lay in between. CDR3 loop: CASSPRGGRYNEQFF. The DNA for the CDR3 is TGTGCCAGCAGTCCCCGTGGGGGGAGATACAATGAGCAGTTCTTC. The full variable domain, rest sourced from reference TRBV28 and TRBJ2-1, is DVKVTQSSRYLVKRTGEKVFLECVQDMDHENMFWYRQDPGLGLRLIYFSYDVKMKEKGDIPEGYSVSREKKERFSLILESASTNQTSMYLCASSPRGGRYNEQFFGPGTRLTVL.